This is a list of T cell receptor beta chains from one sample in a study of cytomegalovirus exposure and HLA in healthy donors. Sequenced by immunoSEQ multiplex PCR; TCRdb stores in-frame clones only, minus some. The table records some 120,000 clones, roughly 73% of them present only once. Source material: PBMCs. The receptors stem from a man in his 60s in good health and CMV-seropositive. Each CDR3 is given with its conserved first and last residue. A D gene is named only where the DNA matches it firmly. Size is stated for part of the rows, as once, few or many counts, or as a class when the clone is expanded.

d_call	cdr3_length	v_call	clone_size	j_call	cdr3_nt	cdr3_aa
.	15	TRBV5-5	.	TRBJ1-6	TGTGCCAGCAGTATGCGGAGGGTAGAATATTCACCCCTCCACTTT	CASSMRRVEYSPLHF
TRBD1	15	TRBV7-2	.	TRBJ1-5	TGTGCCAGCAGCGAACAGGGGGCAAGAAATCAGCCCCAGCATTTT	CASSEQGARNQPQHF
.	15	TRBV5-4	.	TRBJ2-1	TGTGCCAGCAGCTTGAACGGAGGACTTTACAATGAGCAGTTCTTC	CASSLNGGLYNEQFF
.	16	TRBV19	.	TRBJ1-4	TGTGCCAGTAGTTTGCTACGGGGGGCCGGTAATGAAAAACTGTTTTTT	CASSLLRGAGNEKLFF
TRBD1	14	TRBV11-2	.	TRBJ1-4	TGTGCCAGCAGCCGTCCCCGACAGGGACTGAAACTGTTTTTT	CASSRPRQGLKLFF
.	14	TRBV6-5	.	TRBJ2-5	TGTGCCAGCAGTTACTCAGTCGACTTGGGGACCCAGTACTTC	CASSYSVDLGTQYF
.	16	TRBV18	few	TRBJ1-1	TGTGCCAGCTCACCGAAAAGAGAGCAGGGAGGCACTGAAGCTTTCTTT	CASSPKREQGGTEAFF
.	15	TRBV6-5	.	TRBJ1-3	TGTGCCAGCAGTTACGACAGGACCTCTGGAAACACCATATATTTT	CASSYDRTSGNTIYF
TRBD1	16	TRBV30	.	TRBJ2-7	TGTGCCTGGAGTAGAGGGGGCAGGGGCCGTGATCTCGAGCAGTACTTC	CAWSRGGRGRDLEQYF
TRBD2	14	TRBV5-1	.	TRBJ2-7	TGCGCCAGCACCGAAGCGGGGGTTAGATACGAGCAGTACTTC	CASTEAGVRYEQYF
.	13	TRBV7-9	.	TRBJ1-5	TGTGCCAGCAGCTTACAAAGCAATCAGCCCCAGCATTTT	CASSLQSNQPQHF
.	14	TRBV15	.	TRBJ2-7	TGTGCCACCAGCAGAGATCTGGGTGAGGACGAGCAGTACTTC	CATSRDLGEDEQYF
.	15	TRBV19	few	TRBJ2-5	TGTGCCAGTACCGCATCAGGGGGGCGTTTGGAGACCCAGTACTTC	CASTASGGRLETQYF
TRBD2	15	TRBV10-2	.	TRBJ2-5	TGCGCCAGCAGAACCTTTCTAGCGGGGGACGAGACCCAGTACTTC	CASRTFLAGDETQYF
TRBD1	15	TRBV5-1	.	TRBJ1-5	TGCGCCAGCAGCGAACAGACAGGGTTCGGTCAGCCCCAGCATTTT	CASSEQTGFGQPQHF
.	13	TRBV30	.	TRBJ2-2	TGTGCCTGGGGGGCCCCGAACACCGGGGAGCTGTTTTTT	CAWGAPNTGELFF
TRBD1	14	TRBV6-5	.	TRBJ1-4	TGTGCCAGCAGTTTTACAGGGGGCGGTGAAAAACTGTTTTTT	CASSFTGGGEKLFF
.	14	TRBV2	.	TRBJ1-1	TGTGCCAGCAGTGACGAGAGTCTGATCTCTGAAGCTTTCTTT	CASSDESLISEAFF
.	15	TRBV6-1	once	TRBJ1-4	TGTGCCAGCAGTGGGTACCTGGGGGCCGAGGAAAAACTGTTTTTT	CASSGYLGAEEKLFF
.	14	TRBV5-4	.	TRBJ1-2	TGTGCCAGCAGCTTGGGTCCGGTGGTCTATGGCTACACCTTC	CASSLGPVVYGYTF
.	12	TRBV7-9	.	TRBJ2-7	TGTTCCAGCAGCTCCCGAACTGACGAGCAGTACTTC	CSSSSRTDEQYF
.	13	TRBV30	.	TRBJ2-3	TGTGCCTGGAGTGTACAGGGCTCAAATACGCAGTATTTT	CAWSVQGSNTQYF
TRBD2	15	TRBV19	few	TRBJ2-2	TGTGCCAGTAGTATAGCGGGGAGGGGCACCGGGGAGCTGTTTTTT	CASSIAGRGTGELFF
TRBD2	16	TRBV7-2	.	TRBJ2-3	TGTGCCAGCAGCTTAGGAGGGAGGGGAGGGGCAGATACGCAGTATTTT	CASSLGGRGGADTQYF
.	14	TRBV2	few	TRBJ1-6	TGTGCCAGCAGTGCGGGGGAGGATAATTCACCCCTCCACTTT	CASSAGEDNSPLHF
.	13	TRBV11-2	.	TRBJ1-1	TGTGCCAGCAGCTTACAGGGTCCCACTGAAGCTTTCTTT	CASSLQGPTEAFF
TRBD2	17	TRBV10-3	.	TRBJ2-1	TGTGCCATCAGTGACTTCCAGCGGGGGACCCGCGACAATGAGCAGTTCTTC	CAISDFQRGTRDNEQFF
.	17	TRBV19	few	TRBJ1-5	TGTGCCAGTAGTACCTCCGGATACCAGGTTAGCAATCAGCCCCAGCATTTT	CASSTSGYQVSNQPQHF
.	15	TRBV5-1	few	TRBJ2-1	TGCGCCAGCAGCGATCCCACAGGGAGTTACAATGAGCAGTTCTTC	CASSDPTGSYNEQFF
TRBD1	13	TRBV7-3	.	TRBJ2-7	TGTGCCAGCAGCTTGGACAGGGGATACGAGCAGTACTTC	CASSLDRGYEQYF
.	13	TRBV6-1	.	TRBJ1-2	TGTGCCCGGTCTTTGGGGGCCGCTATGAGGTACACCTTC	CARSLGAAMRYTF
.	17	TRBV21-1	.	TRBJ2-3	TGTGCCAGCAGCCACCCATACAGGGGTACAAGCACAGATACGCAGTATTTT	CASSHPYRGTSTDTQYF
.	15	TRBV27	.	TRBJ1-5	TGTGCCAGCACCTGGGGCAGGGGATCGAATCAGCCCCAGCATTTT	CASTWGRGSNQPQHF
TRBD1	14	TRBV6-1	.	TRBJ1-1	TGTGCCAGCAGAAGGACAGGGGAGAACACTGAAGCTTTCTTT	CASRRTGENTEAFF
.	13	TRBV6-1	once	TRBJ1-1	TGTGCCAGCAGTGAAAGAGGAGACACTGAAGCTTTCTTT	CASSERGDTEAFF
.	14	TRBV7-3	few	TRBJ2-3	TGTGCCAGCAGCTTATCGGTCGGTGCAGATACGCAGTATTTT	CASSLSVGADTQYF
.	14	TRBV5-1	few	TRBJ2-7	TGCGCCAGCAGCTTAAGCGGCAATGGGGACGAGCAGTACTTC	CASSLSGNGDEQYF
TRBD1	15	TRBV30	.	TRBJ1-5	TGTGCCTGGACAAGACAGGGGGCTAGCAATCAGCCCCAGCATTTT	CAWTRQGASNQPQHF
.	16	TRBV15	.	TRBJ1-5	TGTGCCACCAGCATGACTATAGACCGCGAACATCAGCCCCAGCATTTT	CATSMTIDREHQPQHF
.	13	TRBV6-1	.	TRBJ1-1	TGTGCCAGCAGCCCGACGGCCAGGGTAGGAACTTTCTTT	CASSPTARVGTFF
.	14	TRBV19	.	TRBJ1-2	TGTGCCAGTAGTATAGTTACAGGGTCGGGAGGCTACACCTTC	CASSIVTGSGGYTF
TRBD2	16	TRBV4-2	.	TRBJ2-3	TGTGCCAGCAGCCGTGGACTAGCGAGTAGCACAGATACGCAGTATTTT	CASSRGLASSTDTQYF
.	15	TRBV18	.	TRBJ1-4	TGTGCCAGCTCAAGAGGGAGCGGTAGTAATGAAAAACTGTTTTTT	CASSRGSGSNEKLFF
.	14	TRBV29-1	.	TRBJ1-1	TGCAGCGTTGATTTGTTCAGGGCCGATACTGAAGCTTTCTTT	CSVDLFRADTEAFF
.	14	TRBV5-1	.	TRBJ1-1	TGCGCCAGCAGCTTTACAGGGAGGGGCACTGAAGCTTTCTTT	CASSFTGRGTEAFF
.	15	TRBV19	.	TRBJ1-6	TGTGCCAGTAGCCTCAGCCAGGGTTCCGATTCACCCCTCCACTTT	CASSLSQGSDSPLHF
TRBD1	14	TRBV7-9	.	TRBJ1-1	TGTGCCAGCATTGGGACAGGGGGGAACACTGAAGCTTTCTTT	CASIGTGGNTEAFF
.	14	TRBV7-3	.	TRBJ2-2	TGTGCCAGCAGCTTTAGATGGGGGGACGGGGAGCTGTTTTTT	CASSFRWGDGELFF
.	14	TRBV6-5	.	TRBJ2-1	TGTGCCTGCAGTTACCGACAGACCGACAATGAGCAGTTCTTC	CACSYRQTDNEQFF
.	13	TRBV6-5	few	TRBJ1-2	TGTGCCAGCAGTTACGGACAGCCCTATGGCTACACCTTC	CASSYGQPYGYTF